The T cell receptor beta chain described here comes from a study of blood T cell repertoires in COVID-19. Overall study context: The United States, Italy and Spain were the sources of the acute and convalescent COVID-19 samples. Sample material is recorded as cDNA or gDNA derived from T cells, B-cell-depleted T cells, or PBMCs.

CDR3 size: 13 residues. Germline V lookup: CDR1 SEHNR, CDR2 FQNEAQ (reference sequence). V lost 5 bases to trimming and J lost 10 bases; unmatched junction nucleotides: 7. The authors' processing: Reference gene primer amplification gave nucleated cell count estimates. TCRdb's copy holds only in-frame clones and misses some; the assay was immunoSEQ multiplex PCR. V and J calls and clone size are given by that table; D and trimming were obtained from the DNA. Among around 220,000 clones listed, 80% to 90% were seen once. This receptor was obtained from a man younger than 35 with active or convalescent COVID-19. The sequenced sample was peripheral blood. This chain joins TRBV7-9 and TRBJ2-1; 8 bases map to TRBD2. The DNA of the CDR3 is TGTGCCAGCAGCAAAGCGGGAGCGAGGGAGCAGTTCTTC. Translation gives CASSKAGAREQFF.